Below, 28 T cell receptor beta chains from the same sample are listed, as sequenced in a study of blood T cells in healthy people across ages. A sample-barcoded 5' primer and a J-beta primer mix were used in a second PCR of roughly 7 to 11 cycles. TCRdb re-derived calls from the 5' RACE reads in MiXCR, one entry per CDR3 protein. The data show about 690,000 distinct CDR3 sequences, 40% to 45% seen once. Sequencing used blood. The receptors stem from an elderly man in good health.

V gene TRBV4-1 combines with J gene TRBJ2-2; D remains ambiguous. Trimming removed 1 base from V and 3 bases from J, with 6 bases in between. Germline CDR1 reads MGHRA; CDR2 reads YSYEKL. This CDR3 spans 14 amino acids. The CDR3 spells CASSQVDDTGELFF. The CDR3 DNA sequence: TGCGCCAGCAGCCAAGTAGACGACACCGGGGAGCTGTTTTTT.

This clonotype was detected only a few times. The rearrangement joins TRBV4-2 to TRBJ2-3, with D possibly TRBD1 on 5 matching bases. The V end lost 1 base, the J end lost 4 bases, and 15 bases lay between the germline ends. Germline CDR1 reads LGHNA; CDR2 reads YNFKEQ. This CDR3 spans 16 amino acids. CDR3 DNA: TGTGCCAGCAGCCAAGCCCCCCAGGGCGGAGCAGATACGCAGTATTTT. Its protein is CASSQAPQGGADTQYF.

This clonotype was picked up many times. J is TRBJ1-5 and V is TRBV20-1; 7 nucleotides match TRBD1. CDR3 length: 16 residues. The V gene end was trimmed by 4 bases and the J gene end by 2 bases; junction bases not matched to a gene: 11. In germline, CDR1 is DFQATT, CDR2 SNEGSKA (reference sequence). The chain's CDR3 is CSATRSGGAGNQPQHF. CDR3 nucleotide sequence: TGCAGTGCTACCCGGTCAGGGGGGGCAGGCAATCAGCCCCAGCATTTT.

This clonotype was seen only a few times. The genes are TRBV6-2 or TRBV6-3 and TRBJ2-3, with TRBD2 matching 13 bases. CDR3 length: 17 residues. V dropped 5 bases and J dropped 5; count of bases not matched to a gene: 10. CDR1 and CDR2 from the germline V gene are MNHEY and SVGEGT. In nucleotides, the CDR3 is TGTGCCAGCAGTCCGCGGACTAGCGGGAGTTTTCGAGATACGCAGTATTTT. This codes for CASSPRTSGSFRDTQYF.

V is TRBV28 and J is TRBJ1-2, with no clear D. Germline CDR1 is MDHEN and CDR2 is SYDVKM. The CDR3 is 8 amino acids. In DNA form, the CDR3 reads TGTACTACGGGGGGCTACACCTTC. It encodes CTTGGYTF.

This chain uses TRBV7-3 with TRBJ2-3; D gene uncertain. V lost 1 base to trimming and J lost 5 bases, with 10 bases between them. The CDR3 extends over 14 amino acids. From germline, CDR1 is SGHTA and CDR2 FQGTGA. The CDR3 here is CASSLRGQRDTQYF. The CDR3, as DNA: TGTGCCAGCAGCTTAAGGGGTCAGCGAGATACGCAGTATTTT.

This clonotype was detected only once. V is TRBV5-1 and J is TRBJ2-5, with D tentatively TRBD1 (6 bases). The CDR3 is 13 amino acids. The V and J ends lost 4 bases and 7 bases respectively, with 14 bases between them. In germline, CDR1 is SGHRS, CDR2 YFSETQ. CDR3: CASSRDNRATQYF. For the CDR3, the DNA is TGCGCCAGCAGCAGGGACAATCGAGCGACCCAGTACTTC.

This clonotype occurred a few times. The chain couples TRBV7-3 to TRBJ2-3; perhaps TRBD2 as D (6 bases). The germline V gene has CDR1 SGHTA and CDR2 FQGTGA. The CDR3 extends over 16 amino acids. With 5 bases removed from V and 6 bases from J, the gap between germline ends came to 21 bases. As DNA, the CDR3 is TGTGCCAGCAGCCACCTGAGCGGGTCAGAGCGGGATACGCAGTATTTT. Translation: CASSHLSGSERDTQYF.

Only a few counts were recorded for this clonotype. The chain recombines TRBV28 with TRBJ2-7; possible D gene TRBD2, 6 bases. The CDR3 is 14 amino acids. The germline V gene has CDR1 MDHEN and CDR2 SYDVKM. Trimming cost V 8 bases and J 7 bases, with 21 bases left between them. The CDR3 DNA follows: TGTGCCAGCGGGACTTGGGGGGACGCTATAGAGCAGTACTTC. Encoded protein: CASGTWGDAIEQYF.

This clonotype was observed a few times. The V and J genes are TRBV29-1 and TRBJ2-5; 8 bases are shared with TRBD1. The J call is doubtful: the DNA matches TRBJ2-7 better. The CDR3 contains 14 residues. Germline CDR1 SQVTM, CDR2 ANQGSEA. In DNA, the CDR3 is TGCAGCGTTGTGGGGCACAGGGGGAGTGGCGAGCAGTACTTC. Its protein product is CSVVGHRGSGEQYF.

The V call is TRBV27, the J call TRBJ2-7; 7 bases are shared with TRBD1. The CDR3 is 14 amino acids. In germline, CDR1 is MNHEY, CDR2 SMNVEV (reference sequence). Trimming at V came to 5 bases and at J to 3 bases, leaving 7 bases not matched to a gene. The CDR3 nucleotides are TGTGCCAGCAGTGTACGGCAGGGGGTCTACGAGCAGTACTTC. This codes for CASSVRQGVYEQYF.

The gene calls are TRBV20-1 and TRBJ2-1; D call uncertain. Trimming left V 6 bases short and J 3 bases short, with 15 bases between. CDR3 length equals 14 residues. Germline CDR1 and CDR2: DFQATT and SNEGSKA (reference sequence). In nucleotides, the CDR3 is TGCAGTGCAACTGGCAACAAGAACTACAATGAGCAGTTCTTC. Protein product: CSATGNKNYNEQFF.

There are a few counts of this clonotype. This rearrangement joins TRBV29-1 to TRBJ1-1, with 7 bases that match TRBD1. The CDR3 spans 14 residues. Germline V gene lookup returns CDR1 SQVTM and CDR2 ANQGSEA. Losses at the gene ends were 6 bases for V and 0 bases for J; bases not matched to a gene: 7. CDR3 loop: CSVLQGTMNTEAFF. DNA of the CDR3: TGCAGCGTACTACAGGGGACCATGAACACTGAAGCTTTCTTT.

The chain employs TRBV20-1 and TRBJ1-6; TRBD1 agrees at 8 bases. Germline assignment: CDR1 DFQATT and CDR2 SNEGSKA (reference sequence). The V and J ends lost 3 bases and 10 bases, in that order; junction bases with no gene match: 2. CDR3 size: 12 residues. Here the CDR3 DNA reads TGCAGTGCTAGCCAGGGGGCATCACCCCTCCACTTT. This translates into CSASQGASPLHF.

This clonotype was recorded only once. J is TRBJ1-5 and V is TRBV10-3; 7 nucleotides match TRBD1. The V and J ends lost 6 bases and 4 bases, in that order; junction bases with no gene match: 12. Germline assignment: CDR1 ENHRY and CDR2 SYGVKD. CDR3 length: 16 residues. This chain's CDR3 is CAISPMGGGENQPQHF. CDR3 sequence (DNA): TGTGCCATCAGCCCAATGGGAGGGGGCGAAAATCAGCCCCAGCATTTT.

In this sample, this clonotype turned up a few times. A much larger clone lies a single base off, so this may be a read error. The genes are TRBV29-1 and TRBJ2-5, with D tentatively TRBD2 (6 bases). The CDR3 sequence is 13 residues long. Germline CDR1 SQVTM, CDR2 ANQGSEA. Between the trimmed V and J ends, which lost 3 bases and 0 bases, there was a span of 8 bases. CDR3 sequence (DNA): TGCAGCGTTGATTGGGGGGACCAAGAGACCCAGTACTTC. Its protein is CSVDWGDQETQYF.

Concerning this clonotype itself: This may be a read error, as it is one base from a much larger clone. The chain combines TRBV7-2 with TRBJ2-7; D is unclear. The J call may be in error: the DNA end matches TRBJ2-4 better. This CDR3 is built from 14 residues. Germline V gene sequence: CDR1 SGHTA, CDR2 FQGNSA. CDR3 in DNA: TGTGCCAGCAGCACGGCACAGCTCAAAGACATTCAGTACTTC. Translated, it gives CASSTAQLKDIQYF.

In its sample, this clonotype was seen a few times. Relative to the germline gene, one junction end is altered; a read error may explain this. This sequence joins TRBV7-2 and TRBJ1-2; D ambiguous. CDR1 is SGHTA and CDR2 is FQGNSA in the germline V gene. The CDR3 consists of 15 residues. For the CDR3, the DNA is TGTGCCAGCAGCTTAGATAACAGACCGAACTATGACTACACCTTC. Its translation: CASSLDNRPNYDYTF.

In nucleotides, the CDR3 is TGTGCCAGCAGCCAAGACTTGCCGGGACAGAGGATTAATGAAAAACTGTTTTTT. Protein product: CASSQDLPGQRINEKLFF. The V call is TRBV4-2, the J call TRBJ1-4; 7 bases map to TRBD1. Germline V gene sequence: CDR1 LGHNA, CDR2 YNFKEQ. V lost 0 bases to trimming and J lost 4 bases; unmatched junction nucleotides: 11. There are 18 residues in the CDR3.

This clonotype was detected a few times. This rearrangement joins TRBV5-1 to TRBJ1-1; 7 nucleotides agree with TRBD1. V shed 4 bases, J shed 5 bases, and the junction held 5 bases outside the gene matches. This CDR3 is built from 13 residues. The V gene's germline CDR1 is SGHRS and CDR2 YFSETQ. CDR3: CASSRGTDTEAFF. The DNA of the CDR3 is TGCGCCAGCAGCCGAGGGACAGATACTGAAGCTTTCTTT. The full variable domain, completed using reference TRBV5-1 and TRBJ1-1, is KAGVTQTPRYLIKTRGQQVTLSCSPISGHRSVSWYQQTPGQGLQFLFEYFSETQRNKGNFPGRFSGRQFSNSRSEMNVSTLELGDSALYLCASSRGTDTEAFFGQGTRLTVV.

The V call is TRBV7-9, the J call TRBJ1-1, with a tentative D call TRBD1 (6 bases). The CDR3 extends over 15 amino acids. The germline V gene has CDR1 SEHNR and CDR2 FQNEAQ (reference sequence). V lost 8 bases, J lost 0 bases, and 16 bases lay in between. As DNA, the CDR3 is TGTGCCAGCGCCCGGGATGGACAGTTGAACACTGAAGCTTTCTTT. Its protein is CASARDGQLNTEAFF.

This clonotype was counted at least ten times. J is TRBJ2-5 and V is TRBV29-1; tentative D call: TRBD1 (6 bases). CDR1 is SQVTM, CDR2 ANQGSEA, per germline. CDR3 length: 12 residues. The ends were cut back, 7 bases at V and 11 bases at J, with 20 bases in the middle. CDR3 in DNA: TGCAGCGCAAATCAGGGGTTTGATGAGCAGTACTTC. Protein: CSANQGFDEQYF.

This rearrangement joins TRBV4-2 to TRBJ1-2; TRBD1 matches 9 bases. V was pared by 4 bases and J by 8 bases, with 11 bases of the junction left unmatched. Germline V gene sequence: CDR1 LGHNA, CDR2 YNFKEQ. The CDR3 length is 15 residues. The DNA of the CDR3 is TGTGCCAGCAGCCGAGGCCGGGACAGGGCGGAAGGCTACACCTTC. This gives the protein CASSRGRDRAEGYTF.

V is TRBV20-1 and J is TRBJ2-3; TRBD2 matches 11 bases. The CDR3 contains 17 residues. The germline V gene has CDR1 DFQATT and CDR2 SNEGSKA (reference sequence). V lost 1 base, J lost 7 bases, and 13 bases stayed unmatched. DNA for the CDR3: TGCAGTGCTAGAGTAATCACTAGCGGGAGTCCCTTATATACGCAGTATTTT. Its translation is CSARVITSGSPLYTQYF.

CDR3 DNA sequence: TGCAGTGCTAGAGCTAGCGGGGGGGTTGGCACAGATACGCAGTATTTT. It is translated as CSARASGGVGTDTQYF. The chain joins TRBV20-1 to TRBJ2-3; 12 positions match TRBD2. The ends lost 1 base at V and 1 base at J; junction bases unmatched: 3. Germline V gives CDR1 DFQATT, CDR2 SNEGSKA (reference sequence). The CDR3 extends over 16 amino acids.

The chain links TRBV5-1 to TRBJ1-2; D remains unclear. The length of the CDR3 is 14 residues. From germline, CDR1 is SGHRS and CDR2 YFSETQ. V was cut by 0 bases and J by 4 bases, with 10 bases left in between. The CDR3 DNA reads as TGCGCCAGCAGCTTGGGCGGAACAAGCTATGGCTACACCTTC. Protein product: CASSLGGTSYGYTF.

The V call is TRBV3-1, the J call TRBJ2-2, with D hard to call. Trimming removed 5 bases from V and 3 bases from J, with 13 bases in between. This CDR3 is built from 15 residues. Germline assignment: CDR1 LGHDT and CDR2 YNNKEL (reference sequence). The CDR3 region is CASSAAAPYTGELFF. CDR3 in DNA: TGTGCCAGCAGCGCCGCCGCCCCATACACCGGGGAGCTGTTTTTT. The full variable domain, rest sourced from reference TRBV3-1 and TRBJ2-2, is DTAVSQTPKYLVTQMGNDKSIKCEQNLGHDTMYWYKQDSKKFLKIMFSYNNKELIINETVPNRFSPKSPDKAHLNLHINSLELGDSAVYFCASSAAAPYTGELFFGEGSRLTVL.

This clonotype was observed a handful of times. This chain links TRBV12-3 or TRBV12-4 with TRBJ1-5, with a possible D match to TRBD1 (6 bases). V lost 0 bases, J lost 6 bases, and 12 bases lay in between. The CDR3 is 15 amino acids. Here the CDR3 DNA reads TGTGCCAGCAGTTTAGCGAGCGGGGGGCTTCAGCCCCAGCATTTT. Encoded protein: CASSLASGGLQPQHF.